What follows describes a single TCR beta chain. V lost 0 bases and J lost 7, with 10 bases in between. The germline V gene encodes CDR1 MGHRA and CDR2 YSYEKL. The CDR3 has 15 residues. The data were taken from a study of control samples from healthy donors and cancer patients. Here immunoSEQ multiplex PCR was the method, and the copy in TCRdb shows in-frame clones only, minus some. Among 90,000 to 150,000 clones listed, 88% were seen once. Sample: blood. V is TRBV4-1 and J is TRBJ1-6; perhaps TRBD1 as D (6 bases). This TCR was sampled from a man aged 35 to 55 in good health. The CDR3 sequence: CASSQEQGWNSPLHF. The DNA of the CDR3 is TGCGCCAGCAGCCAAGAGCAGGGGTGGAATTCACCCCTCCACTTT.